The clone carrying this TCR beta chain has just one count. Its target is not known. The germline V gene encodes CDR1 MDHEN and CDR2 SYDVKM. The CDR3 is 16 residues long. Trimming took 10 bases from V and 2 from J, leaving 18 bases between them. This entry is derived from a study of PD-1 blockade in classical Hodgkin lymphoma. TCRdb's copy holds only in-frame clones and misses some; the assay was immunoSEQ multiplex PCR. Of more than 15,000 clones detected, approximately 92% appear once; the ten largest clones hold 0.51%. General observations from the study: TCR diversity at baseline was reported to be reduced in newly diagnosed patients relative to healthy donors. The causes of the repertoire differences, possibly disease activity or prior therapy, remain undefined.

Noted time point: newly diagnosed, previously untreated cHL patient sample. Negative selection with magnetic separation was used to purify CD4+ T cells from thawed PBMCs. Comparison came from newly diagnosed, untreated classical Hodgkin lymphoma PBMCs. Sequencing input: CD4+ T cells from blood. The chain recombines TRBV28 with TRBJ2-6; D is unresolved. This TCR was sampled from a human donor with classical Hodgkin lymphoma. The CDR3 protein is CATPQRVGTGANVLTF. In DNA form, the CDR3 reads TGTGCCACCCCACAAAGGGTAGGGACTGGGGCCAACGTCCTGACTTTC.